This TCR beta chain is from a study of T cell responses to AZD1222 COVID-19 vaccine. Study-wide results and caveats: Distributed over spike, vaccine-associated CD4 TCRs predominated at 160-218 and 743-854. In the spike-specific TCR repertoire, nearly half reportedly target unmutated variant regions.

Looked up from germline, CDR1 is GTSNPN and CDR2 is SVGIG (reference sequence). The CDR3 totals 13 residues. V dropped 0 bases and J dropped 3 bases, with 6 bases sitting between them. Sequencing used immunoSEQ multiplex PCR; TCRdb keeps in-frame clones, though not all of them. The repertoire includes 90,000 to 150,000 clones, roughly 90% of them detected once, and about 4.1% sits in the top ten. About this clone: Its target is not known.

The TCR comes from an adult in good health. This sample comprised peripheral blood, obtained on day 0 of AZD1222 vaccination. The chain couples TRBV30 to TRBJ1-5; D may be TRBD1 (5 bases). CDR3 coding DNA: TGTGCCTGGAGTGTAGGGACCAATCAGCCCCAGCATTTT. It specifies CAWSVGTNQPQHF.